This is a list of T cell receptor beta chains from one sample in a study of early stage breast cancer tumors. Libraries were prepared by immunoSEQ multiplex PCR; TCRdb keeps only in-frame clonotypes and omits some of them. The sample shows about 30,000 clones, roughly two thirds of them seen only once. Sequenced material: blood. These receptor sequences come from a person aged 45-60 years with breast cancer. Each CDR3 is given with its conserved first and last residue. D genes are given only for firm matches. Clone size appears in some rows only: once, few, many, or a class for an expanded clone.

d_call,j_call,v_call,clone_size,cdr3_nt,cdr3_aa
NA,TRBJ1-1,TRBV29-1,NA,TGCAGCGCCAGGGGAAGCACTGAAGCTTTCTTT,CSARGSTEAFF
NA,TRBJ2-7,TRBV30,NA,TGTGCCTGGAGGAATCTAGACTCCTACGAGCAGTACTTC,CAWRNLDSYEQYF
NA,TRBJ1-1,TRBV2,few,TGTGCCAGCAGTGGACAGGTTGAAGCTTTCTTT,CASSGQVEAFF
NA,TRBJ2-3,TRBV19,NA,TGTGCCAGTAAAGACCGAGACCCCAGGACAGATACGCAGTATTTT,CASKDRDPRTDTQYF
NA,TRBJ2-7,TRBV19,NA,TGTGCCAGTAGTAGCAGGGTGAACGAGCAGTACTTC,CASSSRVNEQYF
TRBD1,TRBJ1-1,TRBV19,once,TGTGCCAGTAGTTCCAGGACAGGGGCATATATGAACACTGAAGCTTTCTTT,CASSSRTGAYMNTEAFF
NA,TRBJ2-7,TRBV27,NA,TGTGCCAGCAGCCTAGCCTCGACCGGTTACGAGCAGTACTTC,CASSLASTGYEQYF
NA,TRBJ1-1,TRBV4-1,NA,TGCGCCAGCAGCCAAGAGGGTGACTCTGAAGCTTTCTTT,CASSQEGDSEAFF
NA,TRBJ2-6,TRBV5-1,NA,TGCGCCAGCAGCTTGGTCATCTCTGGGGCCAACGTCCTGACTTTC,CASSLVISGANVLTF
NA,TRBJ2-2,TRBV28,NA,TGTGCCAGCAGGCCGACAGCTTCGAACACCGGGGAGCTGTTTTTT,CASRPTASNTGELFF
NA,TRBJ2-7,TRBV7-8,NA,TGTGCCAGCAGCCCCCCCCGGGGGCCCGGGTACGAGCAGTACTTC,CASSPPRGPGYEQYF
TRBD1,TRBJ1-5,TRBV19,NA,TGTGCCAGTAGTACCGACAGGGGGAAACTAACCCCCAATCAGCCCCAGCATTTT,CASSTDRGKLTPNQPQHF
NA,TRBJ2-7,TRBV9,NA,TGTGCCAGCAGCGTAGGGGCAGGTGGCTACGAGCAGTACTTC,CASSVGAGGYEQYF
TRBD1,TRBJ2-3,TRBV5-1,NA,TGCGCCAGCAGCTTAGGGACAGGTCCAAGCACAGATACGCAGTATTTT,CASSLGTGPSTDTQYF
NA,TRBJ2-1,TRBV9,NA,TGTGCCAGCAGCGCACCAGCGGCCTATACCACCTACAATGAGCAGTTCTTC,CASSAPAAYTTYNEQFF
TRBD1,TRBJ1-2,TRBV6-5,NA,TGTGCCAGCAGTTATCTGGGACAGGGCGATGGCTACACCTTC,CASSYLGQGDGYTF
NA,TRBJ1-3,TRBV5-6,NA,TGTGCCAGCAGCTTGAGGGCAACAGGGAGTGGAAACACCATATATTTT,CASSLRATGSGNTIYF
NA,TRBJ1-5,TRBV4-2,NA,TGTGCCAGCAGCCAAGCGATGGGCCCCAATCAGCCCCAGCATTTT,CASSQAMGPNQPQHF
TRBD2,TRBJ2-2,TRBV2,NA,TGTGCCAGCAGTCAAGAACGGGGGGTTGAGGGGGAGCTGTTTTTT,CASSQERGVEGELFF
NA,TRBJ2-2,TRBV4-1,NA,TGCGCCAGCAGCTCGCGGGACATAGACACCGGGGAGCTGTTTTTT,CASSSRDIDTGELFF
TRBD1,TRBJ2-5,TRBV4-2,NA,TGTGCCAGCAGCCAAGACGGTAACAGGGGTAAAGAGACCCAGTACTTC,CASSQDGNRGKETQYF
TRBD1,TRBJ1-3,TRBV7-9,NA,TGTGCCAGCAGCTTAGCCTGGCGGGACAGCTCTGGAAACACCATATATTTT,CASSLAWRDSSGNTIYF
NA,TRBJ2-7,TRBV7-9,NA,TGTGCCAGCAGCCAAGGGCTAGAGGCGAACGAGCAGTACTTC,CASSQGLEANEQYF
NA,TRBJ2-1,TRBV29-1,NA,TGCAGCGTTGACCCCAATGAGCAGTTCTTC,CSVDPNEQFF
TRBD1,TRBJ2-1,TRBV19,NA,TGTGCCAGTAGTTTCACCACCGGGACAGGACCCTCCAACTGTTACTTCTTC,CASSFTTGTGPSNCYFF
NA,TRBJ1-1,TRBV12-5,NA,TGTGCTAGTGGTTTCTCGTTCACTGAAGCTTTCTTT,CASGFSFTEAFF
NA,TRBJ2-7,TRBV9,NA,TGTGCCAGCAGCTCCGGGGGCAACCTATACGAGCAGTACTTC,CASSSGGNLYEQYF
NA,TRBJ1-4,TRBV18,NA,TGTGCCAGCTCACCAAGCGGGGGGCAGCCTAATGAAAAACTGTTTTTT,CASSPSGGQPNEKLFF
NA,TRBJ1-2,TRBV6-5,once,TGTGCCAGCAGTGAGAACTCTATCGGCTATGGCTACACCTTC,CASSENSIGYGYTF
NA,TRBJ1-1,TRBV7-8,NA,TGTGCCAGCAGCTTAGGGGGGCCTGAAGCTTTCTTT,CASSLGGPEAFF
TRBD1,TRBJ2-7,TRBV7-6,NA,TGTGCCAGCAGCTTAGCTGGACAGGGGGCGTACTACGAGCAGTACTTC,CASSLAGQGAYYEQYF
NA,TRBJ1-5,TRBV6-6,NA,TGTGCCAGCAGTTACGTGGCATACAATCAGCCCCAGCATTTT,CASSYVAYNQPQHF
TRBD1,TRBJ1-2,TRBV6-1,few,TGTGCCAGCAGTGAGGGGACAGGGGGTGGCTACACCTTC,CASSEGTGGGYTF
NA,TRBJ2-3,TRBV10-3,few,TGTGCCACCTTGGAGGGGCTCACAGATACGCAGTATTTT,CATLEGLTDTQYF
NA,TRBJ2-7,TRBV9,NA,TGTGCCAGCAGCGTAGCTACATTAGCGCCAACCCCCTACGAGCAGTACTTC,CASSVATLAPTPYEQYF
TRBD1,TRBJ1-5,TRBV27,NA,TGTGCCAGCAGTGTAAAGGACAGGGTGCGGCAGCCCCAGCATTTT,CASSVKDRVRQPQHF
NA,TRBJ2-7,TRBV27,NA,TGTGCCAGCAAGGACGGGAGCCGCTACGAGCAGTACTTC,CASKDGSRYEQYF
NA,TRBJ1-5,TRBV27,NA,TGTGCCAGCAGTTTCCGAGGGCTCAATCAGCCCCAGCATTTT,CASSFRGLNQPQHF
NA,TRBJ1-1,TRBV9,NA,TGTGCCAGCAGCCTGACCGGGAACACTGAAGCTTTCTTT,CASSLTGNTEAFF
NA,TRBJ2-5,TRBV7-9,NA,TGTGCCAGCAGCCTCACATCCAATTCAGAGACCCAGTACTTC,CASSLTSNSETQYF
TRBD1,TRBJ1-2,TRBV4-1,NA,TGCGCCAGCAGCCAAGATGGTCGTGGTCCGGACAGGGGGCGGGTAAGAGGCTACACCTTC,CASSQDGRGPDRGRVRGYTF